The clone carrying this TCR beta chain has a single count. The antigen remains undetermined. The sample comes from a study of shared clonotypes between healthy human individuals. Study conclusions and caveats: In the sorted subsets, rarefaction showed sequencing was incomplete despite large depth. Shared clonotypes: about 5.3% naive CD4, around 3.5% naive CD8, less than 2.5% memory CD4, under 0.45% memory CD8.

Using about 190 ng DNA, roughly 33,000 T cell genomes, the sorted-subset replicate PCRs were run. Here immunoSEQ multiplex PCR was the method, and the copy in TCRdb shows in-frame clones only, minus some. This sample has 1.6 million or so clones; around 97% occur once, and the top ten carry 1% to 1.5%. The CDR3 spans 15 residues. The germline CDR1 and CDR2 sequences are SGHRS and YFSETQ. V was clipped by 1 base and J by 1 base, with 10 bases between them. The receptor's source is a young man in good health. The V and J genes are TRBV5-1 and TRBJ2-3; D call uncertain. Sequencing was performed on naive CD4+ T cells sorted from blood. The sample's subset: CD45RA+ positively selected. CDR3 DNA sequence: TGCGCCAGCAGCTTGAGCTCGCACGGCACAGATACGCAGTATTTT. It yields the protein CASSLSSHGTDTQYF.